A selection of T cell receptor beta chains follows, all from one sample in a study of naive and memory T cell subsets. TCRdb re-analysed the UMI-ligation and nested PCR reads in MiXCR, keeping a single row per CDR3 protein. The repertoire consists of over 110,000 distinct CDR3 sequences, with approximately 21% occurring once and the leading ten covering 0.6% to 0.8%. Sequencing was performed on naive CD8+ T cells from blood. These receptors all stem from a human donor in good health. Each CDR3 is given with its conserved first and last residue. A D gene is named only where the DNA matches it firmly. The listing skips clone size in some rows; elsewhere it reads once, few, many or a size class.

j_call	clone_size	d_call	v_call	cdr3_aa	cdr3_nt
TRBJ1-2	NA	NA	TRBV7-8	CASSLNLFSEYGYTF	TGTGCCAGCAGCTTAAATCTGTTTTCAGAATATGGCTACACCTTC
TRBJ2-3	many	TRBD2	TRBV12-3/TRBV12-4	CASSEGLAGTDTQYF	TGTGCCAGCAGTGAGGGACTAGCGGGAACAGATACGCAGTATTTT
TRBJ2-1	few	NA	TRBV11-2	CASSLESPSVSYNEQFF	TGTGCCAGCAGCTTAGAAAGCCCTAGCGTATCCTACAATGAGCAGTTCTTC
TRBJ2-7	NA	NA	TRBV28	CASSLPGEQYF	TGTGCCAGCAGTTTACCGGGAGAGCAGTACTTC
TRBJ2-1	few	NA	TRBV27	CASSIGDEQFF	TGTGCCAGCTCAATTGGAGATGAGCAGTTCTTC
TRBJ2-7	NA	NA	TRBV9	CASSGGTDLSEQYF	TGTGCCAGCAGCGGGGGGACCGACCTCTCCGAGCAGTACTTC
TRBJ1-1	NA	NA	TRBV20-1	CSASAGVTAAFF	TGCAGTGCTAGTGCGGGGGTTACTGCAGCTTTCTTT
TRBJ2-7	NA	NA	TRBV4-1	CASSPKEVSYEQYF	TGCGCCAGCAGCCCTAAGGAGGTGAGCTACGAGCAGTACTTC
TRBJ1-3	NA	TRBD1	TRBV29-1	CSVEGQARDRQYTIYF	TGCAGCGTTGAAGGGCAGGCCCGGGACAGGCAATACACCATATATTTT
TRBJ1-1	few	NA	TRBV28	CASSFGEGMNTEAFF	NA
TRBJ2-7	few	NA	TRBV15	CATSRDRGSDYEQYF	TGTGCCACCAGCAGAGACCGGGGCTCGGACTACGAGCAGTACTTC
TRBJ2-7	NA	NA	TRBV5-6	CASSLDTAFPYEQYF	TGTGCCAGCAGCTTGGATACAGCTTTCCCCTACGAGCAGTACTTC
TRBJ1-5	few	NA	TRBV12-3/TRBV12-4	CASSYNSNQPQHF	TGTGCCAGCAGTTACAACAGCAATCAGCCCCAGCATTTT
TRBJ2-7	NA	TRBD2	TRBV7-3	CASSPGTSSDEQYF	TGTGCCAGCAGCCCTGGGACTAGCTCGGACGAGCAGTACTTC
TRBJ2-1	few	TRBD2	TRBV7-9	CASTPVGRGYNEQFF	TGTGCCTCGACCCCGGTGGGGAGGGGCTACAATGAGCAGTTCTTC
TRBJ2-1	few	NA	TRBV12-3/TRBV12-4	CASSSLRLPVLNEQFF	TGTGCCAGCAGTTCCCTGAGATTACCTGTTCTAAATGAGCAGTTCTTC
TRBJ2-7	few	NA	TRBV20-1	CSADPLEYEQYF	TGCAGTGCCGACCCTTTGGAGTACGAGCAGTACTTC
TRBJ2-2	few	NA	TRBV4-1	CASSQGTFPGELFF	TGCGCCAGCAGCCAAGGGACTTTCCCCGGGGAGCTGTTTTTT
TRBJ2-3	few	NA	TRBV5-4	CASSSYSDSTDTQYF	TGTGCCAGCAGCTCCTACTCGGACTCCACAGATACGCAGTATTTT
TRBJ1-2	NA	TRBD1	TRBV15	CATSTGTGVYGYTF	TGTGCCACCAGCACCGGGACAGGGGTCTATGGCTACACCTTC
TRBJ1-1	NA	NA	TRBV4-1	CASTSVEGLMNTEAFF	TGCGCCAGCACGTCCGTCGAGGGATTGATGAACACTGAAGCTTTCTTT
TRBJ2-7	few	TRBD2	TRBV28	CASTPTSGFSYEQYF	TGTGCCAGCACCCCTACTAGCGGGTTCTCCTACGAGCAGTACTTC
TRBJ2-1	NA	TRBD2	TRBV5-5	CASSLEATSGKNEQFF	TGTGCCAGCAGCTTGGAAGCGACTAGCGGGAAGAATGAGCAGTTCTTC
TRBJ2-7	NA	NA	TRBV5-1	CASSLEGHTYEQYF	TGCGCCAGCAGCTTAGAAGGGCATACCTACGAGCAGTACTTC
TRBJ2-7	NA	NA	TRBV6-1	CASSEIISYEQYF	TGTGCCAGCAGTGAAATAATATCCTACGAGCAGTACTTC
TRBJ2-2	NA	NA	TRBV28	CASSPTSPNTGELFF	TGTGCCAGCAGCCCCACTAGCCCGAACACCGGGGAGCTGTTTTTT
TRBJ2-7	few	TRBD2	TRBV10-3	CAINAGGANEQYF	TGTGCCATCAACGCGGGAGGGGCCAACGAGCAGTACTTC
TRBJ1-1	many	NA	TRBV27	CASSHANPGNTEAFF	TGTGCCAGCAGTCACGCCAATCCAGGGAACACTGAAGCTTTCTTT
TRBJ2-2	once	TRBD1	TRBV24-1	CATSAKPGQPNTGELFF	TGTGCCACCAGTGCTAAACCGGGACAGCCGAACACCGGGGAGCTGTTTTTT
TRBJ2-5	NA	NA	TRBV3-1	CASSRRKPDRRRGRETQYF	TGTGCCAGCAGCCGCCGGAAACCCGACCGTCGACGGGGGCGGGAGACCCAGTACTTC
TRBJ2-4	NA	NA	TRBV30	CAWSADKNIQYF	TGTGCCTGGAGTGCGGACAAAAACATTCAGTACTTC
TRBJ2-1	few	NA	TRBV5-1	CASSLAGGWYNEQFF	TGCGCCAGCAGCTTGGCCGGCGGGTGGTACAATGAGCAGTTCTTC
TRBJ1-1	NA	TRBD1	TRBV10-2	CASKQGASIAEAFF	TGCGCCAGCAAACAGGGGGCGTCGATCGCTGAAGCTTTCTTT
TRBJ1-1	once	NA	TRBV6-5	CASSYNWGTEAFF	TGTGCCAGCAGTTACAACTGGGGGACTGAAGCTTTCTTT
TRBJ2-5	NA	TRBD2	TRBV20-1	CSAGDYPETQYF	TGCAGTGCTGGGGACTACCCGGAGACCCAGTACTTC
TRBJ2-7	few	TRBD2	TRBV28	CASSFRLAGADEQYF	TGTGCCAGCAGTTTCAGACTAGCGGGAGCAGATGAGCAGTACTTC
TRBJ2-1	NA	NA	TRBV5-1	CASSLASQGNEQFF	TGCGCCAGCAGCTTGGCCAGCCAGGGGAATGAGCAGTTCTTC
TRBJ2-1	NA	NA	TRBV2	CASRVSAVSYNEQIF	TGTGCCAGCAGAGTCAGCGCGGTGTCCTACAATGAGCAGATCTTC
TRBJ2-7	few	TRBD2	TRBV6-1	CASSERASGTYEQYF	TGTGCCAGCAGTGAAAGGGCTAGCGGAACCTACGAGCAGTACTTC
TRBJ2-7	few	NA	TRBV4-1	CASSQVVGLGYEQYF	TGCGCCAGCAGCCAAGTGGTGGGGCTGGGCTACGAGCAGTACTTC
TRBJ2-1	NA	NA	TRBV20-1	CSARASEDSSYNEQFF	TGCAGTGCTAGAGCCTCGGAGGATAGCTCCTACAATGAGCAGTTCTTC
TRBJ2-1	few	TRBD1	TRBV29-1	CSVDGTGFYSYNEQFF	TGCAGCGTTGACGGGACAGGGTTTTATTCCTACAATGAGCAGTTCTTC
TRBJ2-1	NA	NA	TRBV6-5	CASSLNRDFYNEQFF	TGTGCCAGCAGTCTAAACCGGGATTTCTACAATGAGCAGTTCTTC
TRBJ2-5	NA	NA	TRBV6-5	CASRTPDPAETQYF	TGTGCCAGCAGGACCCCAGACCCGGCGGAGACCCAGTACTTC
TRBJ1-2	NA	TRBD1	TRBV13	CASSTRQGVKYGYTF	TGTGCCAGCAGCACCCGACAGGGGGTTAAATATGGCTACACCTTC
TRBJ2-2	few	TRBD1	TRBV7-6	CASSSPRQGVNTGELFF	TGTGCCAGCAGCTCTCCCCGACAGGGCGTGAACACCGGGGAGCTGTTTTTT
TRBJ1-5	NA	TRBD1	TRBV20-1	CSARDPDRGTYQPQHF	TGCAGTGCTAGAGACCCCGACAGGGGGACCTATCAGCCCCAGCATTTT
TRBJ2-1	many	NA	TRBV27	CASSLRADEQFF	TGTGCCAGCAGTTTAAGGGCCGATGAGCAGTTCTTC
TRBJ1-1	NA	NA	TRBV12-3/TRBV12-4	CASRSLTAGTEAFF	TGTGCCAGCAGATCGCTCACGGCGGGCACTGAAGCTTTCTTT
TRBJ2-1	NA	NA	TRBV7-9	CASSLGPYPEQFF	TGTGCCAGCAGCTTAGGTCCCTATCCCGAGCAGTTCTTC